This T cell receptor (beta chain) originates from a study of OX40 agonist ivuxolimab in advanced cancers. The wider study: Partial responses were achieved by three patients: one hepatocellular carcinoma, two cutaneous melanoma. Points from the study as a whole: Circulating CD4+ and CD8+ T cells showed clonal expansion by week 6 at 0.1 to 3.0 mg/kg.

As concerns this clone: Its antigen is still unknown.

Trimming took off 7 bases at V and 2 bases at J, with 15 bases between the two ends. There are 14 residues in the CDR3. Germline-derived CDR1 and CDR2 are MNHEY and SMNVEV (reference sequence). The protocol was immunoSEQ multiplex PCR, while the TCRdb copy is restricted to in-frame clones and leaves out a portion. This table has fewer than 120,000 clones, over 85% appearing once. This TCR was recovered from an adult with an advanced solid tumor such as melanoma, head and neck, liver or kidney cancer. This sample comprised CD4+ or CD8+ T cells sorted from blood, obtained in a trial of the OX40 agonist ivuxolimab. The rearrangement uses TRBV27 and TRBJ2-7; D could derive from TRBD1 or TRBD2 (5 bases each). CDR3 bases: TGTGCCAGCATGAGGAGGCGACAGCCCTACGAGCAGTACTTC. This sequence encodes CASMRRRQPYEQYF.